The sequence of this T cell receptor (beta chain) was determined in a study of blood T cell repertoires in COVID-19. Cohorts were based on clinical histories the participants reported. Either two negative PCRs, clearance, or symptom resolution qualified Cohort 3 donors as recovered. In the source study's methods: Amplification from reference gene primers served as the basis for estimated nucleated cell counts. Libraries were prepared by immunoSEQ multiplex PCR; TCRdb keeps only in-frame clonotypes and omits some of them. V and J calls and clone size are as listed in that table; D and trimming were resolved from the DNA. The profile covers about 180,000 clones, with 75% to 90% appearing a single time and under 8% taken by the ten largest. CDR3 length equals 12 residues. The J segment lost 6 bases and the V segment lost 9 bases, leaving 4 bases of the junction unmatched.

This sequence joins TRBV12-3 or TRBV12-4 and TRBJ2-3; 9 bases are a match to TRBD2. What was sequenced was PBMCs or T cells enriched from blood (not recorded which). The TCR comes from a man in his forties who had recovered from COVID-19. The CDR3, as DNA: TGTGCCAGTAGCGGGAGTGGGGATACGCAGTATTTT. This gives the protein CASSGSGDTQYF.